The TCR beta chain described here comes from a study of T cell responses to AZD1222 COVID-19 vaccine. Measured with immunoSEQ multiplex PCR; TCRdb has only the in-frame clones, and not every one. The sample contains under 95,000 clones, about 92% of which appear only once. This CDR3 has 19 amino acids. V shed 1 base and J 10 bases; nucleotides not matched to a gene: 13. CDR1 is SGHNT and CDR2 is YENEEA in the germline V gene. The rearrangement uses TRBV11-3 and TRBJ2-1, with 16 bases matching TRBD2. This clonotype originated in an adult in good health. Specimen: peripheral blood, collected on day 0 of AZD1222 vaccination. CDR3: CASSLVGPGTSGGAGEQFF. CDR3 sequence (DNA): TGTGCCAGCAGCTTAGTGGGTCCCGGGACTAGCGGGGGGGCAGGGGAGCAGTTCTTC.